This T cell receptor beta chain was captured in a study of Tregs in tolerant kidney transplant recipients (dated by TCRdb to the late 2010s). For the study in its entirety: The study used TCRbeta sequencing to identify donor-specific regulatory T cells before combined kidney and bone marrow transplantation, then tracked those cells after transplant.

The CDR3 starts with the cysteine, ends with the phenylalanine, and has 15 residues. Here the CDR3 DNA is all that survives: 45 bases in frame from base 1. Per the germline V gene, SGHTA is the CDR1 and FQGNSA is the CDR2. Trimming takes 5 bases off V and 0 bases off J; junction bases not matched to a gene: 4. This clone has just one count. Its antigen remains unidentified. It has no much larger one-base neighbor in the sample; base qualities were not kept. Results the study describes overall, beyond this receptor: The study was constrained by small patient numbers, and validation of the findings is required in larger populations and under other immunosuppression protocols. Expanding Tregs with activated donor B cells appeared to identify the most biologically relevant and donor-specific TCRbeta repertoire. For some patients, the PCR primers changed as time went on, which meant samples from those patients could not be compared with one another at the nucleotide level. Biological reproducibility was not directly addressed, though technical replication error appeared minimal. Donor-specific Treg expansion was found to exceed global Treg expansion in tolerant patients, suggesting antigen-driven rather than nonspecific expansion.

Genomic DNA was extracted from sorted cells with the QIAGEN DNeasy Blood and Tissue Kit for TCRbeta CDR3 sequencing. High-throughput TCRbeta CDR3 sequencing was carried out commercially through immunoSEQ, with PCR amplification with bias correction and internal controls included. The paper's processing steps were these. Unique productive TCRbeta sequences were defined by CDR3 nucleotide sequence where primers matched, otherwise by CDR3 amino acid sequence with Vbeta and Jbeta genes. To correct sorting error, sequences shared between sorted populations at a frequency ratio of 2:1 or less were removed; the rest were assigned to the higher population. Donor-reactive sequences were defined as at least 5-fold expanded in CFSE-low cells versus unstimulated cells, with frequency of at least 0.01% in CFSE-low cells. Jensen-Shannon divergence, calculated on the top 100 TCRbeta sequences ranked by frequency, was used to quantify repertoire divergence. When a sample had multiple sequencing runs, each run was corrected for sorting error separately and the runs were then pooled. Not all clones reach the TCRdb copy of this immuneACCESS table, which keeps in-frame sequences only. Checked studies attribute under half of the gap to unresolved V genes and leave the rest unexplained. The DNA was the basis for D and trimming; V, J and clone size are from that table. The sample profile shows tens of thousands of clones; 91% of them were found once. More than 1.5% of the sample belongs to the ten largest clones.

Related donors were used in the transplants with nonmyeloablative bone marrow transplantation, and mixed chimerism was transient in the human trials. Unstimulated Tregs (CD4+CD25+CD127-), CD4+ non-Tregs (CD4+CD25-), CD4 and CD8 cells were FACS-sorted from thawed PBMCs. The patients were several recipients of combined kidney and bone marrow transplants from the ITN036ST trial, and samples were available only from these trial subjects. Healthy control blood was processed to PBMCs by Ficoll density gradient and cryopreserved, and patient PBMCs were collected before and after transplant. This clonotype originated in a human patient who received a combined kidney and bone marrow transplant. Following a transplant, a fraction of the T cells may be traceable to the graft donor. The rearrangement joined TRBV7-2 to TRBJ2-7; TRBD2 fits 10 bases in the junction. The material was CD4+ T cells from blood (PBMCs), obtained 24 months after the transplant. The nucleotide sequence is given as TGTGCCAGCAGCGAACTAGCGGGATACTCCTACGAGCAGTACTTC. This encodes CASSELAGYSYEQYF. The reference TRBV7-2 and TRBJ2-7 proteins fill in what lies around the CDR3, so the full variable domain reads GAGVSQSPSNKVTEKGKDVELRCDPISGHTALYWYRQSLGQGLEFLIYFQGNSAPDKSGLPSDRFSAERTGGSVSTLTIQRTQQEDSAVYLCASSELAGYSYEQYFGPGTRLTVT.